Shown below are 8 T cell receptor beta chains from a single sample sequenced in a study of immune characteristics of hereditary and idiopathic chronic pancreatitis. The table came from immunoSEQ multiplex PCR; TCRdb's copy has only in-frame clones and leaves some out. The sample records about 2,000 clones, around 74% being singletons. Chronic pancreatitis tissue was collected during total pancreatectomy with islet autotransplantation. The sample was pancreas tissue with hereditary chronic pancreatitis. These receptors originate from a human donor with chronic pancreatitis.

The V and J genes are TRBV6-4 and TRBJ2-1, with D perhaps matching TRBD2 (6 bases). The CDR3 has 14 amino acids. Germline V gives CDR1 MRHNA, CDR2 SNTAGT. Trimming took 5 bases from V and 6 from J, leaving 14 bases between them. Written as DNA, the CDR3 is TGTGCCAGCAGTCACCTGGGGGGAGTCAATGAGCAGTTCTTC. Its protein is CASSHLGGVNEQFF.

V and J are TRBV5-1 and TRBJ1-2; maybe TRBD1 (5 bases). Trimming removed 0 bases from V and 4 bases from J, with 10 bases in between. Germline values: CDR1 SGHRS, CDR2 YFSETQ. There are 14 residues in the CDR3. Here the CDR3 DNA reads TGCGCCAGCAGCTTGGTCGGCAGGGTCTATGGCTACACCTTC. Protein product: CASSLVGRVYGYTF.

The chain is built from TRBV27 and TRBJ2-1; D may be TRBD2 (6 bases). This CDR3 is 15 amino acids long. Trimming shortened V by 6 bases and J by 7 bases, and 19 bases separated the two germline ends. Looked up from germline, CDR1 is MNHEY and CDR2 is SMNVEV (reference sequence). CDR3 DNA sequence: TGTGCCAGCAGGTTCGGGTGGGAGGTCGGGAATGAGCAGTTCTTC. Protein sequence: CASRFGWEVGNEQFF.

The count of this clone is one. The V gene is TRBV15, the J gene TRBJ2-3; 7 nucleotides match TRBD1. V lost 0 bases and J lost 1; bases outside the gene matches: 4. The CDR3 runs 16 residues. Per germline, CDR1 LNHNV and CDR2 YYDKDF (reference sequence). Written as DNA, the CDR3 is TGTGCCACCAGCAGAGATACCGGACAGGGCACAGATACGCAGTATTTT. Residues: CATSRDTGQGTDTQYF.

This clone was seen a few times. The chain combines TRBV29-1 with TRBJ2-5; 8 nucleotides line up with TRBD1. The trim removed 4 bases at V and 5 bases at J, leaving 9 bases unmatched. The CDR3 has 14 amino acids. CDR1 and CDR2 (germline): SQVTM, ANQGSEA. In DNA, the CDR3 is TGCAGCGTTGCCCTACAGGGGGTGAGGGAGACCCAGTACTTC. Amino acids: CSVALQGVRETQYF.

This chain links TRBV5-1 with TRBJ1-3; D is unclear. Per the germline V gene, CDR1 is SGHRS and CDR2 is YFSETQ. V shed 1 base and J shed 0 bases, with 8 bases lying between them. The CDR3 loop spans 15 amino acids. The CDR3 reads CASSLSRNSGNTIYF. The CDR3 nucleotides read TGCGCCAGCAGCTTGTCGAGAAACTCTGGAAACACCATATATTTT.

The chain recombines TRBV23-1 with TRBJ1-4; D gene uncertain. Being an ORF, TRBV23-1 has a function that is uncertain. With 2 bases removed from V and 0 bases from J, the gap between germline ends came to 10 bases. The CDR3 has 16 amino acids. CDR3 protein: CASSQGGRTTNEKLFF. The CDR3 DNA is TGCGCCAGCAGTCAAGGCGGGCGAACAACTAATGAAAAACTGTTTTTT.

This sequence joins TRBV2 and TRBJ2-2; D unresolved. The germline gives CDR1 SNHLY, CDR2 FYNNEI. The CDR3 extends over 14 amino acids. V lost 4 bases and J lost 4, with 10 bases in between. This CDR3 reads CASSVSGSTGELFF. DNA of the CDR3: TGTGCCAGCAGTGTGTCGGGTAGCACCGGGGAGCTGTTTTTT. Filled out from reference TRBV2 and TRBJ2-2, the complete variable domain reads EPEVTQTPSHQVTQMGQEVILRCVPISNHLYFYWYRQILGQKVEFLVSFYNNEISEKSEIFDDQFSVERPDGSNFTLKIRSTKLEDSAMYFCASSVSGSTGELFFGEGSRLTVL.